A selection of T cell receptor beta chains follows, all from one sample in a study of post-analysis software for immune sequencing data. TCRdb recomputed calls from the PCR reads with MiXCR, one row per CDR3 protein. The sample has around 260,000 distinct CDR3 sequences; 35% to 40% are singletons. Input material: blood. All receptors come from a girl aged 5-17 years with multiple sclerosis. CDR3s include the opening cysteine and the closing phenylalanine or tryptophan. D genes are given only for firm matches. Size values are once, few and many counts, or a class for expanded clones, and some rows have none.

j_call clone_size d_call v_call cdr3_aa cdr3_nt
TRBJ2-4 many . TRBV5-6 CASSLDRVKNIQYF TGTGCCAGCAGCTTGGACAGGGTCAAAAACATTCAGTACTTC
TRBJ1-6 many TRBD1 TRBV2 CASSLRQGDSPLHF TGTGCCAGCAGTCTGAGACAGGGAGATTCACCCCTCCACTTT
TRBJ2-7 . TRBD1 TRBV29-1 CSVERTGGVYEQYF TGCAGCGTAGAACGGACAGGGGGAGTGTACGAGCAGTACTTC
TRBJ2-1 . TRBD2 TRBV12-3/TRBV12-4 CASSGGREGSSYNEQFF TGTGCCAGCAGCGGTGGGCGGGAGGGGAGCTCCTACAATGAGCAGTTCTTC
TRBJ2-5 many . TRBV30 CAWSSLETQYF TGTGCCTGGAGTTCCTTGGAGACCCAGTACTTC
TRBJ2-3 many TRBD2 TRBV5-1 CASSAGRQIRDTQYF TGCGCCAGCAGCGCCGGGAGGCAGATCAGGGATACGCAGTATTTT
TRBJ2-3 many . TRBV21-1 CASSEKGTVCTDTQYF TGTGCCAGCAGCGAGAAAGGGACCGTTTGCACAGATACGCAGTATTTT
TRBJ1-1 many TRBD1 TRBV12-3/TRBV12-4 CASSPQGFDTEAFF TGTGCCAGCAGTCCACAGGGGTTCGACACTGAAGCTTTCTTT
TRBJ2-1 many TRBD2 TRBV6-5 CASSYHSGKTRNEQFF TGTGCCAGCAGTTATCATAGCGGGAAGACCAGGAATGAGCAGTTCTTC
TRBJ1-2 once . TRBV5-1 CASSPSQPGYTF TGCGCCAGCAGCCCTAGTCAACCTGGCTACACCTTC
TRBJ2-1 many . TRBV29-1 CSVGAEQFF TGCAGCGTTGGGGCTGAGCAGTTCTTC
TRBJ2-1 many . TRBV5-1 CASSPRTDAEQFF TGCGCCAGCAGCCCCCGGACAGACGCTGAGCAGTTCTTC
TRBJ1-6 many TRBD1 TRBV5-1 CASSATGEVDNSPLHF TGCGCCAGCAGCGCTACAGGGGAAGTCGATAATTCACCCCTCCACTTT
TRBJ2-1 many TRBD2 TRBV7-9 CASSFTSGADLQFF TGTGCCAGCAGCTTTACTAGCGGTGCTGACCTACAGTTCTTC
TRBJ2-1 many . TRBV2 CASSGQDYNEQFF TGTGCCAGCAGTGGTCAGGACTACAATGAGCAGTTCTTC
TRBJ2-1 many TRBD1 TRBV5-1 CASSSLDRPSSYNEQFF TGCGCCAGCAGCTCCCTGGACAGGCCGAGCTCCTACAATGAGCAGTTCTTC
TRBJ1-1 . . TRBV20-1 CSTREGHLNTEAFF TGCAGTACTAGAGAGGGGCATCTGAACACTGAAGCTTTCTTT
TRBJ2-2 . TRBD2 TRBV12-3/TRBV12-4 CASILGLANTGELFF TGTGCCAGCATCCTGGGACTAGCGAACACCGGGGAGCTGTTTTTT
TRBJ1-2 . . TRBV20-1 CSAREEGRYGYTF TGCAGTGCTAGAGAAGAGGGAAGGTATGGCTACACCTTC
TRBJ2-1 . . TRBV5-5 CASSLDISTETQFF TGTGCCAGCAGCTTGGATATAAGTACGGAGACCCAGTTCTTC
TRBJ1-2 . . TRBV5-1 CASSASAGKEVEDGYGYTF TGCGCCAGCAGCGCCTCGGCAGGGAAGGAGGTCGAAGATGGCTATGGCTACACCTTC
TRBJ1-5 . . TRBV20-1 CSARRELYQPQHF TGCAGTGCTAGACGGGAGTTATATCAGCCCCAGCATTTT
TRBJ2-1 many TRBD2 TRBV5-6 CASSGGRGTRFYEQFF TGTGCCAGCAGCGGGGGTAGGGGGACTAGATTCTATGAGCAGTTCTTC
TRBJ1-6 many . TRBV10-3 CAISELTSSNSPLHF TGTGCCATCAGTGAGCTCACAAGCAGCAATTCACCCCTCCACTTT
TRBJ1-5 many . TRBV6-8 CASSDPVRPNQPQHF TGTGCCAGCAGTGACCCGGTCCGACCCAATCAGCCCCAGCATTTT
TRBJ2-1 many . TRBV7-6 CASSSPEADSYNEQFF TGTGCCAGCAGCTCGCCGGAGGCGGACTCCTACAATGAGCAGTTCTTC
TRBJ2-1 few TRBD1 TRBV20-1 CSARRRDRGVGEQFF TGCAGTGCGCGAAGACGGGACAGGGGTGTCGGTGAGCAGTTCTTC
TRBJ2-5 . . TRBV4-2 CASSQGDGYTYF TGTGCCAGCAGCCAAGGGGACGGCTACACGTACTTC
TRBJ2-5 . . TRBV3-1 CASSRARTAGTQYF TGTGCCAGCAGCCGGGCTAGGACCGCGGGGACCCAGTACTTC
TRBJ2-1 many TRBD2 TRBV24-1 CATSDMGAGGLDEQFF TGTGCCACCAGTGATATGGGGGCGGGAGGGCTGGATGAGCAGTTCTTC
TRBJ2-7 few TRBD2 TRBV24-1 CATSDPGLAGGDNEQYF TGTGCCACCAGTGACCCGGGACTAGCGGGAGGGGACAATGAGCAGTACTTC
TRBJ2-6 . . TRBV9 CASSVAGSAKYIGANVLTF TGTGCCAGCAGCGTAGCGGGTTCGGCAAAGTACATTGGGGCCAACGTCCTGACTTTC
TRBJ2-5 few . TRBV10-3 CAISEGLTQYF TGTGCCATCAGTGAGGGTTTGACCCAGTACTTC
TRBJ1-6 few . TRBV7-9 CASSGTVNSPLHF TGTGCCAGCAGTGGGACGGTAAATTCACCCCTCCACTTT
TRBJ2-5 many TRBD2 TRBV7-2 CASSLGLAGGFQETQYF TGTGCCAGCAGCTTAGGACTAGCGGGGGGTTTCCAAGAGACCCAGTACTTC
TRBJ2-1 few . TRBV6-5 CASTPSGLNNEQFF TGTGCCAGCACCCCCTCCGGGCTAAACAATGAGCAGTTCTTC
TRBJ2-1 many TRBD2 TRBV2 CASGGLALYNEQFF TGTGCCAGCGGGGGACTAGCCCTCTACAATGAGCAGTTCTTC
TRBJ2-5 few TRBD2 TRBV6-2/TRBV6-3 CASRGGTRVYNEQYF TGTGCCAGCAGGGGAGGGACTCGGGTATACAATGAGCAGTACTTC
TRBJ2-7 once TRBD1 TRBV4-2 CASSQAPDREIGYEQYF TGTGCCAGCAGCCAAGCCCCAGACAGGGAAATAGGCTACGAGCAGTACTTC
TRBJ1-2 few TRBD1 TRBV3-1 CASSQGQGAGGYTF TGTGCCAGCAGCCAAGGACAGGGGGCGGGCGGCTACACCTTC
TRBJ2-5 . . TRBV6-6 CASSSSTRGTQYF TGTGCCAGCAGTTCATCGACCCGGGGGACCCAGTACTTC
TRBJ1-1 . . TRBV10-3 CAISEGRGGSEAFF TGTGCCATCAGTGAGGGACGGGGGGGGTCCGAAGCTTTCTTT
TRBJ1-2 . . TRBV4-2 CASSQGENYGYTF TGTGCCAGCAGCCAAGGGGAAAACTATGGCTACACCTTC
TRBJ2-3 . . TRBV12-3/TRBV12-4 CASRGRGTTDTQYF TGTGCCAGCAGGGGGAGAGGGACGACAGATACGCAGTATTTT
TRBJ2-3 many . TRBV20-1 CSANGRGSTDTQYF TGCAGTGCTAACGGGCGGGGTAGCACAGATACGCAGTATTTT
TRBJ1-5 . . TRBV20-1 CSARVGKKSNQPQHF TGCAGTGCTAGAGTGGGAAAAAAAAGCAATCAGCCCCAGCATTTT
TRBJ2-3 many . TRBV14 CASSQDRQDTQYF TGTGCCAGCAGCCAAGATCGGCAAGATACGCAGTATTTT
TRBJ1-1 few TRBD1 TRBV5-4 CASSLEGTGRFEAFF TGTGCCAGCAGCTTGGAAGGGACAGGCCGGTTTGAAGCTTTCTTT
TRBJ2-5 . TRBD2 TRBV12-3/TRBV12-4 CASSPPPGLEFFREETQYF TGTGCCAGCAGCCCTCCGCCAGGACTAGAATTCTTTAGGGAAGAGACCCAGTACTTC
TRBJ2-3 once TRBD2 TRBV10-3 CATWTSGSDTQYF TGTGCCACATGGACTAGCGGGAGTGATACGCAGTATTTT
TRBJ2-3 many TRBD2 TRBV13 CASSLQAGGLGDTQYF TGTGCCAGCAGCTTACAGGCGGGGGGGCTCGGAGATACGCAGTATTTT
TRBJ2-3 . TRBD2 TRBV7-9 CASSPVSSGAWTDTQYF TGTGCCTCTAGTCCCGTGTCTAGCGGGGCGTGGACAGATACGCAGTATTTT
TRBJ2-1 . . TRBV7-2 CASRGIANEQFF TGTGCCAGCAGGGGAATAGCCAATGAGCAGTTCTTC
TRBJ1-5 few . TRBV2 CASRTGGDQPQHF TGTGCCAGCAGGACGGGGGGGGATCAGCCCCAGCATTTT
TRBJ2-3 many . TRBV11-1 CASSPGVGRVTDTQYF TGTGCCAGCAGCCCAGGAGTGGGCAGGGTCACAGATACGCAGTATTTT
TRBJ2-5 many TRBD2 TRBV20-1 CSALAGLKETQYF TGCAGTGCATTAGCGGGACTAAAAGAGACCCAGTACTTC
TRBJ2-1 . TRBD1 TRBV5-1 CASTSQGAYNEQFF TGCGCCAGCACCTCGCAGGGGGCCTACAATGAGCAGTTCTTC
TRBJ2-1 many . TRBV11-1 CASSFFASASDRQFF TGTGCCAGCAGCTTTTTTGCGAGCGCCTCAGATCGGCAGTTCTTC
TRBJ1-6 . . TRBV19 CASSTRDGTRDSPLHF TGTGCCAGTAGTACCCGAGACGGGACACGGGATTCACCCCTCCACTTT